The clone carrying this T cell receptor (beta chain) was seen at least ten times. This sample was included in a study of T cells in Graves' hyperthyroidism and ophthalmopathy. CDR3 size: 18 residues. The V gene end was trimmed by 3 bases and the J gene end by 5 bases; junction bases not matched to a gene: 19. The germline V gene has CDR1 LGHNA and CDR2 YNFKEQ. The source material, RNA transcripts, was used to amplify TCR beta CDR3 regions. The TCR CDR3 was amplified in a first-round RT-PCR using the HTBI primer set. TCRdb itself ran the multiplex PCR reads through MiXCR, one entry per CDR3 protein. The data hold under 40,000 distinct CDR3 sequences, with 45% to 55% observed a single time.

The clonotype was recovered from a middle-aged woman with Graves' ophthalmopathy. The genes are TRBV4-2 and TRBJ2-7; 7 bases line up with TRBD2. The specimen sequenced was blood. In DNA form, the CDR3 reads TGTGCCAGCAGCCAGGTCACGAGGGCGGGGGATCGGCGGGACGAGCAGTACTTC. It translates to CASSQVTRAGDRRDEQYF.